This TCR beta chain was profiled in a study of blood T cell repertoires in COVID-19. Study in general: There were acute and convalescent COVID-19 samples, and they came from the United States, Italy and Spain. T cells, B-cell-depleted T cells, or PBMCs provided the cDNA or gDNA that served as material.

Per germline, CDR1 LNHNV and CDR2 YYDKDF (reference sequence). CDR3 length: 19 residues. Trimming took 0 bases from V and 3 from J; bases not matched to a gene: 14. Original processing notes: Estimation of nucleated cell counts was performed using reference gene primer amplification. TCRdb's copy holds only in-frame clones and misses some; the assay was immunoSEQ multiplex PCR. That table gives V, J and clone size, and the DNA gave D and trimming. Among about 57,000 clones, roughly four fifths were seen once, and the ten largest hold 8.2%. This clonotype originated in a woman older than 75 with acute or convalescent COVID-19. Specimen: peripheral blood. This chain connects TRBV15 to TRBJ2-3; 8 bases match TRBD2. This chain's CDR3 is CATSRDNALGAGATDTQYF. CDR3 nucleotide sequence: TGTGCCACCAGCAGAGATAACGCCTTAGGAGCGGGAGCAACAGATACGCAGTATTTT. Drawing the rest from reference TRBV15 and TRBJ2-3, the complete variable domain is DAMVIQNPRYQVTQFGKPVTLSCSQTLNHNVMYWYQQKSSQAPKLLFHYYDKDFNNEADTPDNFQSRRPNTSFCFLDIRSPGLGDTAMYLCATSRDNALGAGATDTQYFGPGTRLTVL.